This T cell receptor beta chain was identified in a study of blood T cell repertoires in COVID-19. This table comes from immunoSEQ multiplex PCR, and its TCRdb copy is limited to in-frame clones, with some not included. The sample yields about 200,000 clones, around 88% seen once. The germline CDR1 and CDR2 sequences are LGHDT and YNNKEL (reference sequence). The V end was cut by 5 bases, the J end by 2 bases, with 7 bases between. The CDR3 extends over 13 amino acids. Sequenced input: PBMCs or T cells enriched from blood (not recorded which). V and J are TRBV3-1 (or the pseudogene TRBV3-2) and TRBJ1-5; D uncertain. This receptor was obtained from a middle-aged man with acute COVID-19. The CDR3 sequence: CASSASGNQPQHF. The CDR3 DNA reads TGTGCCAGCAGCGCGTCCGGCAATCAGCCCCAGCATTTT.